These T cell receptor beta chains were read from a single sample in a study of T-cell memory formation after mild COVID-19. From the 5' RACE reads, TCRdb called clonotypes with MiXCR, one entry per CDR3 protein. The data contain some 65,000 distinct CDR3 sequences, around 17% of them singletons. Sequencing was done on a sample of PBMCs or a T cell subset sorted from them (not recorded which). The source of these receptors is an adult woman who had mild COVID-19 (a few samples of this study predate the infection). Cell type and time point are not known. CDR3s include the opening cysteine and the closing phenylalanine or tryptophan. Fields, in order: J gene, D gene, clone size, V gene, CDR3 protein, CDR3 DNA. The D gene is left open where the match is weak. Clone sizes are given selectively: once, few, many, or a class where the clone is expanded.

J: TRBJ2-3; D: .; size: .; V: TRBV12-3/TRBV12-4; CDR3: CASRPKDTDTQYF; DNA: TGTGCCAGCAGACCAAAGGACACAGATACGCAGTATTTT
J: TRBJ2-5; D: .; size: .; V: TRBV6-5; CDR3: CASSYRQSRQETQYF; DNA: TGTGCCAGCAGTTACCGACAGAGTAGGCAAGAGACCCAGTACTTC
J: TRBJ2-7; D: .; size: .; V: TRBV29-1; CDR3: CSVSARGQHEQYF; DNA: TGCAGCGTTTCGGCCAGGGGTCAGCACGAGCAGTACTTC
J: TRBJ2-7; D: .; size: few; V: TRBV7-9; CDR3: CASSVPGMGDYEQYF; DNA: TGTGCCAGCAGCGTTCCGGGAATGGGGGACTACGAGCAGTACTTC
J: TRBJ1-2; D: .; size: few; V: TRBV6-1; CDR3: CASKRTEYYGYTF; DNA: TGTGCCAGCAAAAGGACAGAGTACTATGGCTACACCTTC
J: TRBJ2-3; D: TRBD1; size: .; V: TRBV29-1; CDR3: CSGLAGQGATDTQYF; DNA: TGCAGCGGCCTAGCAGGACAGGGGGCAACAGATACGCAGTATTTT
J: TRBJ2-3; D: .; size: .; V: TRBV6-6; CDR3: CASSYSADGGTDTQYF; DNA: TGTGCCAGCAGTTACTCGGCGGATGGGGGCACAGATACGCAGTATTTT
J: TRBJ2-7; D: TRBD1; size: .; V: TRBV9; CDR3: CASSVTTGDHEQYF; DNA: TGTGCCAGCAGCGTGACTACAGGGGACCACGAGCAGTACTTC
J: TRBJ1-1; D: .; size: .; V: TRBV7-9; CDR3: CASSLGQEPNTEAFF; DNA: TGTGCCAGCAGCTTAGGGCAGGAACCGAACACTGAAGCTTTCTTT
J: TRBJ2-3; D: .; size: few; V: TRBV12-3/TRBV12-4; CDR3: CASSLYSGGTDTQYF; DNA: TGTGCCAGCAGTTTATACTCGGGAGGCACAGATACGCAGTATTTT